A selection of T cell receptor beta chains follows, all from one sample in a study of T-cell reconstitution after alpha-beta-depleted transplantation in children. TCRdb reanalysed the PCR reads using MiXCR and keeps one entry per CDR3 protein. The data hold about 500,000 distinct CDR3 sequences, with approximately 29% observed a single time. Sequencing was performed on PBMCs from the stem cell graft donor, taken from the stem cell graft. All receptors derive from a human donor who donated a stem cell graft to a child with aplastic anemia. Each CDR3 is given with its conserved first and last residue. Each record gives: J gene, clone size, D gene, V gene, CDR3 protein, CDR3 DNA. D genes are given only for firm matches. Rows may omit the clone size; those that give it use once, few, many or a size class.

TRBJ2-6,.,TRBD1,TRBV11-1,CASSSTDRGASGANVLTF,TGTGCCAGCAGCTCCACTGACAGGGGGGCCTCTGGGGCCAACGTCCTGACTTTC
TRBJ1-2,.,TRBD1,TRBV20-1,CSAVARLDTGGRGNYGYTF,TGCAGTGCCGTTGCCCGGCTAGACACAGGGGGCAGGGGTAACTATGGCTACACCTTC
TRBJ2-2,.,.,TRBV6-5,CASSYAPARESSTGELFF,TGTGCCAGCAGTTACGCGCCCGCGAGGGAGTCGAGCACCGGGGAGCTGTTTTTT
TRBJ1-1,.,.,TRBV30,CAWSVGSTEAFF,TGTGCCTGGAGTGTGGGGAGCACTGAAGCTTTCTTT
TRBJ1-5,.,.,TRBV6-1,CASSESPGAGNQPQHF,TGTGCCAGCAGTGAGTCCCCAGGGGCAGGCAATCAGCCCCAGCATTTT
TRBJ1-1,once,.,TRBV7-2,CASSSGRGAVEAFF,TGTGCCAGCAGCTCCGGGCGCGGGGCAGTTGAAGCTTTCTTT
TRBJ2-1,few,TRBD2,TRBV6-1,CASTGGTSGSRTYNEQFF,TGTGCCAGCACGGGGGGGACTAGCGGGAGCCGGACCTACAATGAGCAGTTCTTC
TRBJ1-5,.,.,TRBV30,CAWSGEGGQPQHF,TGTGCCTGGAGTGGAGAGGGGGGTCAGCCCCAGCATTTT
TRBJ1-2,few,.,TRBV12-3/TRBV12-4,CASSSGIPPYGYTF,TGTGCCAGCAGTTCCGGCATCCCTCCTTATGGCTACACCTTC
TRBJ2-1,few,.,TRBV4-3,CASSQEERALYNEQFF,TGCGCCAGCAGCCAAGAGGAGCGGGCCCTTTACAATGAGCAGTTCTTC
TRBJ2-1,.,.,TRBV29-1,CSVESGNPTGNEQFF,TGCAGCGTTGAATCTGGGAACCCAACGGGTAATGAGCAGTTCTTC
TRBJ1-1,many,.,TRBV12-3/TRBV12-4,CASSLGAGNTEAFF,TGTGCCAGCAGTCTAGGGGCAGGGAACACTGAAGCTTTCTTT
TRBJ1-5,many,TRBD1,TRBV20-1,CSARGQGGQPQHF,TGCAGTGCTAGAGGACAGGGTGGTCAGCCCCAGCATTTT
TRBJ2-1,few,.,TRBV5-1,CASSSTGSDYNEQFF,TGCGCCAGCAGCTCGACGGGATCGGACTACAATGAGCAGTTCTTC
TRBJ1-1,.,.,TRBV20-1,CSARDPRKGQDTEAFF,TGCAGTGCTAGAGATCCTAGGAAGGGGCAGGACACTGAAGCTTTCTTT
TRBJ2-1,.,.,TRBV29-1,CSVLTPTPGLSVREQFF,TGCAGCGTGCTAACACCCACACCGGGACTTAGCGTCCGTGAGCAGTTCTTC
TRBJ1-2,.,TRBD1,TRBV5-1,CASSLSTGWDYGYTF,TGCGCCAGCAGCTTATCGACAGGGTGGGACTATGGCTACACCTTC
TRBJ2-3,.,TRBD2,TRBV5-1,CASSWTSGASTDTQYF,TGCGCCAGCAGCTGGACTAGCGGGGCTAGCACAGATACGCAGTATTTT
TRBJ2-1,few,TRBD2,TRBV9,CASSITSGSSYEQFF,TGTGCCAGCAGCATTACTAGCGGGAGTTCTTATGAGCAGTTCTTC
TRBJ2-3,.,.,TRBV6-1,CASVRSDTQYF,TGTGCCAGCGTGAGGTCAGATACGCAGTATTTT
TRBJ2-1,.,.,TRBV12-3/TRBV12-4,CASRPTLWGLSSYNEQFF,TGTGCCAGCAGGCCCACGTTATGGGGCTTGAGCTCCTACAATGAGCAGTTCTTC
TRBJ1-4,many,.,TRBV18,CASSPPGERQKLFF,TGTGCCAGCTCACCACCGGGGGAACGACAAAAACTGTTTTTT
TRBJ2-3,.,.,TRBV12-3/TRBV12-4,CASSLSFSTDTQYF,TGTGCCAGCAGTTTGTCCTTTAGCACAGATACGCAGTATTTT
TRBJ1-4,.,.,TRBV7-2,CASSLLASREKLFF,TGTGCCAGCAGCTTGTTGGCGTCGCGTGAAAAACTGTTTTTT
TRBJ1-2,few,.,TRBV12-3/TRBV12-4,CASSPRTVDGYTF,TGTGCCAGCAGCCCCAGGACAGTCGATGGCTACACCTTC
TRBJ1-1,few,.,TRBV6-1,CASSPPGAGTEAFF,TGTGCCAGCAGTCCCCCGGGGGCGGGTACTGAAGCTTTCTTT
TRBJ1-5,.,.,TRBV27,CASSLGGYQPQHF,TGTGCCAGCAGTTTGGGGGGGTATCAGCCCCAGCATTTT
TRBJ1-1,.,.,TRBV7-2,CASSLGGARNTEAFF,TGTGCCAGCAGCTTAGGGGGGGCGAGGAACACTGAAGCTTTCTTT
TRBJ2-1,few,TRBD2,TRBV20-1,CSAQPSGRGDEQFF,TGCAGTGCTCAGCCCAGCGGGAGAGGAGATGAGCAGTTCTTC
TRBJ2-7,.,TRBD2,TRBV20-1,CSAHPVLAEAYEQYF,TGCAGTGCTCACCCCGTCCTAGCGGAGGCCTACGAGCAGTACTTC
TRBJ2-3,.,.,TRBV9,CASSVANRAATDTQYF,TGTGCCAGCAGCGTAGCGAATAGAGCGGCCACAGATACGCAGTATTTT
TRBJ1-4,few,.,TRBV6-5,CASSYSKAPGLNEKLFF,TGTGCCAGCAGTTACTCGAAAGCGCCAGGGCTTAATGAAAAACTGTTTTTT
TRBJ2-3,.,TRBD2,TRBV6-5,CASSWTSGRRDTQYF,TGTGCCAGCAGTTGGACTAGCGGTCGTAGGGATACGCAGTATTTT
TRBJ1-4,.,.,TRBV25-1,CASSERRTTNEKLFF,TGTGCCAGCAGTGAAAGGCGAACAACTAATGAAAAACTGTTTTTT
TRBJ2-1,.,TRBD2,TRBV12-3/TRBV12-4,CASRGLAGGLFNEQFF,TGTGCCAGCAGAGGACTAGCGGGAGGCCTCTTCAATGAGCAGTTCTTC
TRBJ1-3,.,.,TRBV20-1,CSARDRGSSGNTIYF,TGCAGTGCTAGAGATAGGGGCAGCTCTGGAAACACCATATATTTT
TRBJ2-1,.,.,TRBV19,CASSTQGWPYNEQFF,TGTGCCAGTAGTACTCAGGGTTGGCCCTACAATGAGCAGTTCTTC
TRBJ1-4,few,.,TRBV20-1,CSARDGAGTTNEKLFF,TGCAGTGCTAGAGACGGGGCGGGGACAACTAATGAAAAACTGTTTTTT
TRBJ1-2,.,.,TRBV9,CASSVYQGNYGYTF,TGTGCCAGCAGCGTATACCAGGGGAACTATGGCTACACCTTC
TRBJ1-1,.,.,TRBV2,CASFGGMEAFF,TGTGCCAGCTTCGGGGGCATGGAAGCTTTCTTT
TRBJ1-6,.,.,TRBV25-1,CASGRLLYNSPLHF,TGTGCCAGCGGGCGGCTCCTCTATAATTCACCCCTCCACTTT
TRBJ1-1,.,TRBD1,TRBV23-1,CASTQGRQGPNTEAFF,TGCGCCAGCACCCAAGGGAGACAGGGCCCCAACACTGAAGCTTTCTTT
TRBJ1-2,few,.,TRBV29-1,CSVEVNTGYTF,TGCAGCGTTGAAGTTAATACTGGCTACACCTTC
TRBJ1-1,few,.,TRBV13,CAGGAMNTEAFF,TGTGCCGGCGGGGCCATGAACACTGAAGCTTTCTTT
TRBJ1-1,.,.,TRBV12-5,CASGLTPPDRAAFF,TGTGCTAGTGGTTTGACTCCACCGGATCGGGCAGCTTTCTTT
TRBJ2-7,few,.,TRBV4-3,CASSQALEAPYEQYF,TGCGCCAGCAGCCAAGCTTTAGAGGCACCCTACGAGCAGTACTTC
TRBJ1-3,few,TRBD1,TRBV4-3,CARGRTPGQRRPGNTIYF,TGCGCCAGAGGGCGAACCCCGGGACAGCGCAGACCTGGAAACACCATATATTTT
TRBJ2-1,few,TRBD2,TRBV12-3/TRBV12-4,CASRGAGGPVEQFF,TGTGCCAGCAGAGGGGCGGGAGGGCCCGTTGAGCAGTTCTTC
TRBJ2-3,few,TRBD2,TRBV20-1,CSAREAGGLGDTQYF,TGCAGTGCTAGAGAAGCGGGAGGCCTTGGGGATACGCAGTATTTT
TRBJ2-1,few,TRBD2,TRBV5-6,CASRGPPGGQQFF,TGTGCCAGCAGGGGACCCCCGGGAGGTCAGCAGTTCTTC
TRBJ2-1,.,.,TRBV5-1,CASSYTGERYNEQFF,TGCGCCAGCAGCTATACAGGAGAAAGATACAATGAGCAGTTCTTC
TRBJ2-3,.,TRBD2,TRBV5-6,CASSPGLAGWGTDTQYF,TGTGCCAGCAGCCCCGGACTAGCGGGATGGGGCACAGATACGCAGTATTTT
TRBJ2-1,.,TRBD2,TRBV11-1,CASSLILAGGPRDNEQFF,TGTGCCAGCAGCTTAATCCTAGCGGGAGGGCCTCGGGACAATGAGCAGTTCTTC
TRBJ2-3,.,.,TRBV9,CAQQRHGSTDTQYF,TGTGCCCAACAAAGACACGGGAGCACAGATACGCAGTATTTT
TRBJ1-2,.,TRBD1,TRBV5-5,CASSRYQGDSSDYGYTF,TGTGCCAGCAGCCGCTACCAAGGGGACAGCTCCGACTATGGCTACACCTTC
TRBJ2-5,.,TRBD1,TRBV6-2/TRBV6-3,CASSLGQGRGETQYF,TGTGCCAGCAGTCTGGGACAGGGGCGCGGAGAGACCCAGTACTTC
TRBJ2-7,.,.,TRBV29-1,CSVDGAYEQYF,TGCAGCGTTGATGGGGCCTACGAGCAGTACTTC